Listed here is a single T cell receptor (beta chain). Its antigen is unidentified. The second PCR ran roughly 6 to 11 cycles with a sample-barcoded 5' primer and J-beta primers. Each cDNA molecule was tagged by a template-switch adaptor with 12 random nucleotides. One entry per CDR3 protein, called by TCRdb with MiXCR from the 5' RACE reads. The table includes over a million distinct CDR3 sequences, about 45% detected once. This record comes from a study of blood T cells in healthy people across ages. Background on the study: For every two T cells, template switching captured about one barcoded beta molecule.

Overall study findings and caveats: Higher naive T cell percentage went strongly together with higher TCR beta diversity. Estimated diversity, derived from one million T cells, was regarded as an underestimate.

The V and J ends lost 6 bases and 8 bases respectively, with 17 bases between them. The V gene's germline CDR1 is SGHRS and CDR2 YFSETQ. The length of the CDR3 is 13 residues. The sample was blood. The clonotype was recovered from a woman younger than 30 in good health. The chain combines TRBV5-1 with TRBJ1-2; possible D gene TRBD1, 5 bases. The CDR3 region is CASTPGGLWGYTF. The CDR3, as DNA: TGCGCCAGCACTCCGGGGGGACTCTGGGGCTACACCTTC.